These 29 T cell receptor beta chains share one sample of origin, sequenced in a study of blood T cell repertoires in COVID-19. Here immunoSEQ multiplex PCR was the method, and the copy in TCRdb shows in-frame clones only, minus some. This sample carries some 190,000 clones, about 85% of them seen once, and the ten largest clones take 4% to 5%. Sequenced input: peripheral blood. These receptors were collected from a woman aged 80 or over with acute or convalescent COVID-19.

This clone has at least ten counts. This chain uses TRBV7-2 with TRBJ2-2; D gene ambiguous. The V end was cut by 5 bases, the J end by 3 bases, with 10 bases between. Germline V gene data show CDR1 as SGHTA and CDR2 as FQGNSA. There are 14 residues in the CDR3. For the CDR3, the DNA is TGTGCCAGCAGCGCAGACTGGTACACCGGGGAGCTGTTTTTT. Its translation: CASSADWYTGELFF. Complete variable domain (other parts from reference TRBV7-2 and TRBJ2-2): GAGVSQSPSNKVTEKGKDVELRCDPISGHTALYWYRQSLGQGLEFLIYFQGNSAPDKSGLPSDRFSAERTGGSVSTLTIQRTQQEDSAVYLCASSADWYTGELFFGEGSRLTVL.

The gene calls are TRBV16 and TRBJ1-4; perhaps TRBD1 as D (6 bases). Trimming took off 4 bases at V and 0 bases at J, with 12 bases between the two ends. Germline CDR1 KGHSY, CDR2 FQNENV. The CDR3 contains 16 residues. The CDR3 sequence is CASSRLQGATNEKLFF. As DNA, the CDR3 is TGTGCCAGCAGCCGGCTACAGGGAGCAACTAATGAAAAACTGTTTTTT.

This clone appeared a few times. This chain joins TRBV19 and TRBJ2-7; no clear D. The CDR3 length is 14 residues. In germline, CDR1 is LNHDA, CDR2 SQIVND (reference sequence). Trimming took 0 bases from V and 2 from J, leaving 8 bases between them. The CDR3 here is CASSIDSTTYEQYF. For the CDR3, the DNA is TGTGCCAGTAGTATAGATTCCACAACCTACGAGCAGTACTTC.

The CDR3 bases are TGTGCCAGCAGCACGACAAACGCAGCGGGAGTAGCCTACAATGAGCAGTTCTTC. It is translated as CASSTTNAAGVAYNEQFF. The rearrangement links TRBV13 to TRBJ2-1, with 8 bases fitting TRBD2. V lost 5 bases to trimming and J lost 2 bases; unmatched junction nucleotides: 14. Germline V gene data show CDR1 as PRHDT and CDR2 as FYEKMQ (reference sequence). The CDR3 loop spans 18 amino acids.

V usage is TRBV5-1 and J usage is TRBJ1-2, with TRBD1 matching 8 bases. Germline CDR1 reads SGHRS; CDR2 reads YFSETQ. CDR3 length equals 14 residues. Losses at the gene ends were 5 bases for V and 8 bases for J; bases not matched to a gene: 11. DNA for the CDR3: TGCGCCAGCAGTCGTCAGGGGGCGTTGGAAGGCTACACCTTC. Amino acid sequence: CASSRQGALEGYTF.

This chain links TRBV28 with TRBJ2-1, with 7 positions matching TRBD1. The CDR3 has 13 amino acids. Germline V gene lookup returns CDR1 MDHEN and CDR2 SYDVKM. V shed 7 bases, J shed 7 bases, and the junction held 7 bases outside the gene matches. In DNA, the CDR3 is TGTGCCAGCAACCCGAACAGGGGAAATGAGCAGTTCTTC. As protein: CASNPNRGNEQFF.

This clone was detected a few times. This rearrangement joins TRBV11-2 to TRBJ2-5; 10 bases align to TRBD2. The ends lost 5 bases at V and 4 bases at J; junction bases unmatched: 4. The CDR3 is 14 residues long. Per the germline V gene, CDR1 is SGHAT and CDR2 is FQNNGV. For the CDR3, the DNA is TGTGCCAGCAGCGCTAGCGGGAGTGGAGAGACCCAGTACTTC. It codes for CASSASGSGETQYF.

The chain links TRBV7-2 to TRBJ1-1; no reliable D call. V was pared by 5 bases and J by 4 bases, with 14 bases between. The CDR3 is 14 residues long. From germline, CDR1 is SGHTA and CDR2 FQGNSA. The CDR3 DNA reads as TGTGCCAGCAGCCTCCTTGGAGGAGGCACTGAAGCTTTCTTT. It specifies CASSLLGGGTEAFF.

V gene TRBV5-4 combines with J gene TRBJ1-5; 9 positions agree with TRBD1. V was pared by 5 bases and J by 2 bases, with 5 bases of the junction left unmatched. The CDR3 spans 15 residues. Germline CDR1 and CDR2: SGHNT and YYREEE (reference sequence). Written as DNA, the CDR3 is TGTGCCAGCAGTACAGGGGGCTGGGGCAATCAGCCCCAGCATTTT. Residues: CASSTGGWGNQPQHF.

The chain couples TRBV21-1 to TRBJ1-1; TRBD1, the table's D call, lacks a check against the DNA. TRBV21-1 is noted as a pseudogene. There are 11 residues in the CDR3. CDR3 in DNA: TGTGCCAAGCAGGGTTTATTAGGAGCTTTCTTT. It encodes CAKQGLLGAFF.

V and J are TRBV2 and TRBJ1-1; perhaps TRBD1 as D (6 bases). The CDR3 spans 14 residues. V lost 5 bases, J lost 4 bases, and 14 bases lay in between. CDR1 is SNHLY, CDR2 FYNNEI, per germline. In DNA form, the CDR3 reads TGTGCCAGCAGTAAGACAGGAGAGGTCACTGAAGCTTTCTTT. Protein: CASSKTGEVTEAFF. Variable domain in full (rest from reference TRBV2 and TRBJ1-1): EPEVTQTPSHQVTQMGQEVILRCVPISNHLYFYWYRQILGQKVEFLVSFYNNEISEKSEIFDDQFSVERPDGSNFTLKIRSTKLEDSAMYFCASSKTGEVTEAFFGQGTRLTVV.

The chain is built from TRBV20-1 and TRBJ2-5; D not certain. Germline-derived CDR1 and CDR2 are DFQATT and SNEGSKA (reference sequence). The CDR3 length is 11 residues. V lost 6 bases to trimming and J lost 5 bases, with 10 bases between them. CDR3: CSAPTRETQYF. CDR3 bases: TGCAGTGCGCCCACGAGGGAGACCCAGTACTTC.

The V call is TRBV12-3 or TRBV12-4, the J call TRBJ1-5, with D unclear. The CDR3 extends over 13 amino acids. V was clipped by 3 bases and J by 4 bases, with 7 bases between them. The DNA for the CDR3 is TGTGCCAGCAGTTTGGCAATAAATCAGCCCCAGCATTTT. As protein: CASSLAINQPQHF.

The rearrangement links TRBV18 to TRBJ1-1; D is unresolved. Trimming cost V 3 bases and J 2 bases, with 7 bases left between them. This CDR3 has 13 residues. From germline, CDR1 is KGHSH and CDR2 LQKENI. CDR3 residues: CASSPQYNTEAFF. The DNA of the CDR3 is TGTGCCAGCTCACCTCAGTACAACACTGAAGCTTTCTTT.

The chain carries TRBV6-5 and TRBJ1-1, with a tentative D call TRBD1 (5 bases). Trimming removed 3 bases at V and 5 bases at J, with 16 bases between. From germline, CDR1 is MNHEY and CDR2 SVGAGI. This CDR3 is built from 15 residues. CDR3 nucleotides: TGTGCCAGCAGTTATCCAGGGAGGGATCAGACTGAAGCTTTCTTT. Translation gives CASSYPGRDQTEAFF.

On this clone itself: Within the sample, other DNA sequences also encode this same CDR3. CDR3 DNA sequence: TGTGCCAGCAGTTACGGGACAGGACTCTATGGCTACACCTTC. It is translated as CASSYGTGLYGYTF. The gene calls are TRBV6-2 or TRBV6-3 and TRBJ1-2; 8 nucleotides align to TRBD1. The J segment lost 4 bases and the V segment lost 2 bases, leaving 3 bases of the junction unmatched. The CDR3 is 14 residues long. Germline CDR1 reads MNHEY; CDR2 reads SVGEGT.

The J gene is TRBJ2-5, the V gene TRBV24-1, with TRBD1 identical over 11 bases. In germline, CDR1 is KGHDR, CDR2 SFDVKD. J was trimmed by 1 base and V by 3 bases; bases with no gene match: 6. The CDR3 is 17 amino acids. This CDR3 is CATSDPHGQGAQETQYF. As DNA, the CDR3 is TGTGCCACCAGTGATCCTCATGGACAGGGGGCCCAAGAGACCCAGTACTTC.

The table lists this clone with a few counts. The rearrangement joins TRBV5-1 to TRBJ1-1, with D unclear. CDR1 and CDR2 (germline): SGHRS, YFSETQ. Trimming left V 5 bases short and J 5 bases short, with 10 bases between. The length of the CDR3 is 12 residues. Written as DNA, the CDR3 is TGCGCCAGCAGGGAGGGTGGGACTGAAGCTTTCTTT. Protein sequence: CASREGGTEAFF.

This clone has a handful of counts. CDR3 nucleotides: TGTGCCAGCAGCCACTCTCACGGGGAATCCTACGAGCAGTACTTC. It specifies CASSHSHGESYEQYF. The chain combines TRBV9 with TRBJ2-7, with a possible D match to TRBD2 (5 bases). This CDR3 is 15 amino acids long. Germline V gives CDR1 SGDLS, CDR2 YYNGEE. The V end lost 4 bases, the J end lost 1 base, and 15 bases lay between the germline ends.

The chain couples TRBV18 to TRBJ2-1; 8 bases are shared with TRBD2. Germline CDR1 reads KGHSH; CDR2 reads LQKENI. The CDR3 spans 16 residues. V trimming: 3 bases; J trimming: 9 bases; junction bases outside the gene matches: 13. The CDR3 DNA reads as TGTGCCAGCTCACCGAATAGCGGGATGGGTGTCAGTGAGCAGTTCTTC. Translating gives CASSPNSGMGVSEQFF.

The rearrangement joins TRBV5-1 to TRBJ2-7; TRBD2 is a possible D gene (5 bases). Germline V CDR1 and CDR2: SGHRS, YFSETQ. The CDR3 sequence is 15 residues long. V was pared by 1 base and J by 6 bases, with 17 bases between. CDR3 residues: CASSLLGLLGSEQYF. CDR3 in DNA: TGCGCCAGCAGCTTGTTAGGACTCCTTGGCTCCGAGCAGTACTTC.

This chain uses TRBV11-2 with TRBJ1-2, with 10 bases identical to TRBD1. From germline, CDR1 is SGHAT and CDR2 FQNNGV. The trim removed 3 bases at V and 8 bases at J, leaving 12 bases unmatched. CDR3 length: 16 amino acids. CDR3 in amino acids: CASSFPRQGASVGYTF. Written as DNA, the CDR3 is TGTGCCAGCAGCTTTCCGCGACAGGGGGCGAGTGTGGGCTACACCTTC.

This clone was counted a single time. The V and J genes are TRBV18 and TRBJ2-2, with 7 bases identical to TRBD1. Germline V gives CDR1 KGHSH, CDR2 LQKENI. This CDR3 has 15 amino acids. J gave up 2 bases and V 6 bases, and 6 bases lay outside the gene matches. In DNA form, the CDR3 reads TGTGCCAGCTCGCCGACAGGGACCAACACCGGGGAGCTGTTTTTT. This encodes CASSPTGTNTGELFF.

The CDR3 bases are TGTGCCATCAACGGGCAGGGAGGTACCGGGGAGCTGTTTTTT. This sequence encodes CAINGQGGTGELFF. The gene calls are TRBV10-3 and TRBJ2-2, with D possibly matching TRBD2 (6 bases). The CDR3 has 14 residues. The V end lost 7 bases, the J end lost 5 bases, and 14 bases lay between the germline ends. CDR1 is ENHRY, CDR2 SYGVKD, per germline.

V and J are TRBV5-1 and TRBJ2-5; 8 nucleotides line up with TRBD2. The trim removed 0 bases at V and 2 bases at J, leaving 3 bases unmatched. Germline CDR1 SGHRS, CDR2 YFSETQ. The CDR3 length is 15 residues. CDR3 protein: CASSLVGTSQETQYF. The CDR3 DNA reads TGCGCCAGCAGCTTGGTTGGGACTAGTCAAGAGACCCAGTACTTC.

The J gene is TRBJ1-1, the V gene TRBV19, with TRBD1 matching 7 bases. CDR3 size: 14 residues. V lost 3 bases, J lost 2 bases, and 3 bases stayed unmatched. Germline V lookup: CDR1 LNHDA, CDR2 SQIVND (reference sequence). In DNA, the CDR3 is TGTGCCAGTAGTATGGGACAGTTTAACACTGAAGCTTTCTTT. This codes for CASSMGQFNTEAFF.

This CDR3 reads CAWSPGGRDQETQYF. The CDR3 DNA follows: TGTGCCTGGAGTCCCGGGGGGCGGGACCAAGAGACCCAGTACTTC. This rearrangement joins TRBV30 to TRBJ2-5, with TRBD2 as a possible D gene (7 bases). Germline V gene lookup returns CDR1 GTSNPN and CDR2 SVGIG (reference sequence). Trimming shortened V by 2 bases and J by 0 bases, and 13 bases separated the two germline ends. CDR3 length: 15 amino acids.

This clone was observed a single time. V usage is TRBV3-1 (or the pseudogene TRBV3-2) and J usage is TRBJ2-7, with D maybe TRBD1 (6 bases). This CDR3 has 14 amino acids. Trimming removed 1 base at V and 4 bases at J, with 11 bases between. Germline lookup yields CDR1 LGHDT and CDR2 YNNKEL (reference sequence). The CDR3, as DNA: TGTGCCAGCAGCCAAGTTACAGGGAAATACGAGCAGTACTTC. Translated, it gives CASSQVTGKYEQYF.

The V gene is TRBV5-1, the J gene TRBJ2-4, with 7 bases aligning to TRBD1. This CDR3 comprises 12 residues. In germline, CDR1 is SGHRS, CDR2 YFSETQ. With 2 bases clipped from V and 14 bases from J, the junction kept 7 bases outside the gene matches. The CDR3 sequence: CASSLPGQREYF. The CDR3 DNA sequence: TGCGCCAGCAGCTTACCGGGACAGAGGGAGTACTTC.